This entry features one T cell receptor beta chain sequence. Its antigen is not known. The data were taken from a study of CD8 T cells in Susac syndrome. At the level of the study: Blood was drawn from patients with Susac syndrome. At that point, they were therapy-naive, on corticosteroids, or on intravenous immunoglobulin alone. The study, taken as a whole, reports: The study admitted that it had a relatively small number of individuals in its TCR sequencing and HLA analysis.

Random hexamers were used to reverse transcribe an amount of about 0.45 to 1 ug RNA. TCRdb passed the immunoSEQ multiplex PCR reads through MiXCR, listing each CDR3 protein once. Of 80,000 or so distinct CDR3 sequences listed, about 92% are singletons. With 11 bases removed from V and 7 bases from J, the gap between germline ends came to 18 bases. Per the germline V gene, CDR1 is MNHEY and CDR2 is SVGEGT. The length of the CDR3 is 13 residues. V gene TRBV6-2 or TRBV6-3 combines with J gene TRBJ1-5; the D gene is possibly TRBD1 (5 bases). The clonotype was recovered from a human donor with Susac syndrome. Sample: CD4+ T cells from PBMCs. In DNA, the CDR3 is TGTGCCTCGAAATGGGGAGGGGAGCAGCCCCAGCATTTT. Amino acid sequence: CASKWGGEQPQHF.